The 8 T cell receptor beta chains presented below share a single source sample, sequenced in a study of control samples from healthy donors and cancer patients. Clones were read by immunoSEQ multiplex PCR, and TCRdb kept only the in-frame ones, dropping some. This table has under 450,000 clones, 90% appearing once. The specimen was PBMCs. Receptors originate from a man aged 40-49 years with head and neck cancer.

As to this clone: The same CDR3 also results from other DNA sequences found in this sample. The CDR3, as DNA: TGTGCCAGCAGTGCGGACACAAGCTCCTACAATGAGCAGTTCTTC. Protein product: CASSADTSSYNEQFF. The chain links TRBV6-4 to TRBJ2-1; the D gene is possibly TRBD1 (5 bases). CDR3 length equals 15 residues. The V and J ends lost 4 bases and 0 bases respectively, with 10 bases between them. Per germline, CDR1 MRHNA and CDR2 SNTAGT.

The V and J genes are TRBV27 and TRBJ1-4, with D possibly being TRBD1 (6 bases). CDR1 is MNHEY and CDR2 is SMNVEV in the germline V gene (reference sequence). The V end was cut by 2 bases, the J end by 8 bases, with 12 bases between. The CDR3 runs 14 residues. DNA for the CDR3: TGTGCCAGCAGTTTAAGCAGGGGAGGCGAAAAACTGTTTTTT. Protein product: CASSLSRGGEKLFF.

This chain links TRBV3-1 (or the pseudogene TRBV3-2) with TRBJ2-1, with 12 bases that match TRBD2. V shed 4 bases, J shed 10 bases, and the junction held 5 bases outside the gene matches. Germline values: CDR1 LGHDT, CDR2 YNNKEL (reference sequence). This CDR3 comprises 14 residues. CDR3 residues: CASSPPGLAGEQFF. In nucleotides, the CDR3 is TGTGCCAGCAGCCCCCCCGGACTAGCGGGAGAGCAGTTCTTC.

This rearrangement joins TRBV15 to TRBJ2-7, with D perhaps matching TRBD1 (6 bases). Deletions cut 3 bases from V and 2 bases from J, with 14 bases between. Germline V gene sequence: CDR1 LNHNV, CDR2 YYDKDF (reference sequence). The CDR3 has 15 residues. CDR3: CATSRPGTRAYEQYF. The CDR3 DNA reads as TGTGCCACCAGCAGGCCGGGGACACGGGCCTACGAGCAGTACTTC.

J is TRBJ1-5 and V is TRBV15; a weak D match, TRBD1 (5 bases). CDR1 is LNHNV and CDR2 is YYDKDF in the germline V gene (reference sequence). The CDR3 loop spans 21 amino acids. The V end was cut by 2 bases, the J end by 1 base, with 27 bases between. The CDR3 nucleotides are TGTGCCACCAGCAGATCGAAAACCGGGACGCCTTCGGTCAGGAGCAATCAGCCCCAGCATTTT. This sequence encodes CATSRSKTGTPSVRSNQPQHF.

V usage is TRBV7-3 and J usage is TRBJ2-1; the match to TRBD1 covers 8 bases. Trimming took 2 bases from V and 6 from J; bases not matched to a gene: 6. CDR1 is SGHTA and CDR2 is FQGTGA in the germline V gene. The CDR3 totals 15 residues. CDR3 sequence reads: CASSLLGQGLNEQFF. The CDR3 bases are TGTGCCAGCAGCTTATTAGGACAGGGTCTCAATGAGCAGTTCTTC.

V gene TRBV11-2 combines with J gene TRBJ1-5, with D uncertain. The length of the CDR3 is 17 residues. Germline CDR1 SGHAT, CDR2 FQNNGV. V was trimmed by 0 bases and J by 0 bases, leaving 12 bases between them. The CDR3 DNA reads TGTGCCAGCAGCTTAGATATTAAAGTTTATAGCAATCAGCCCCAGCATTTT. Its translation: CASSLDIKVYSNQPQHF.

The chain has TRBV30 and TRBJ1-5; D is undetermined. Trimming cost V 3 bases and J 5 bases, with 20 bases left between them. Germline V lookup: CDR1 GTSNPN, CDR2 SVGIG (reference sequence). The CDR3 has 16 amino acids. Here the CDR3 reads CAWRRALSDTHQPQHF. The CDR3 region has the DNA TGTGCCTGGAGAAGGGCCCTCTCCGACACCCATCAGCCCCAGCATTTT.